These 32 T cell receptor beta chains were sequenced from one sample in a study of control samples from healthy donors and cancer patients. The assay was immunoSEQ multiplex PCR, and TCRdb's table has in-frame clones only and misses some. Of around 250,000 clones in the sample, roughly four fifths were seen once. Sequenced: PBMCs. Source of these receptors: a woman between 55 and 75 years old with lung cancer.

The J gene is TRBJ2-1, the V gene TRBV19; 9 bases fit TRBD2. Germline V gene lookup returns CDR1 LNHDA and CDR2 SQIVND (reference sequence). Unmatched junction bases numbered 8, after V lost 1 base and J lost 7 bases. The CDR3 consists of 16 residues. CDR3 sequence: CASSIGGGRDVNEQFF. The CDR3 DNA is TGTGCCAGTAGTATAGGGGGCGGGAGGGACGTTAATGAGCAGTTCTTC.

This CDR3 is CASRATSGNNEQFF. CDR3 DNA sequence: TGTGCCAGCCGCGCGACTAGCGGAAATAATGAGCAGTTCTTC. The genes are TRBV7-2 and TRBJ2-1, with TRBD2 identical over 9 bases. Germline lookup yields CDR1 SGHTA and CDR2 FQGNSA. The CDR3 runs 14 residues. Trimming removed 8 bases from V and 7 bases from J; junction bases left unmatched: 9.

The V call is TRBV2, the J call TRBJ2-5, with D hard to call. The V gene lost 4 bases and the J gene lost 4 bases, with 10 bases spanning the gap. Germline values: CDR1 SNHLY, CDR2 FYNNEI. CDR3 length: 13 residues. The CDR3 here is CASSVRNTETQYF. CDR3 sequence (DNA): TGTGCCAGCAGTGTGCGCAATACAGAGACCCAGTACTTC.

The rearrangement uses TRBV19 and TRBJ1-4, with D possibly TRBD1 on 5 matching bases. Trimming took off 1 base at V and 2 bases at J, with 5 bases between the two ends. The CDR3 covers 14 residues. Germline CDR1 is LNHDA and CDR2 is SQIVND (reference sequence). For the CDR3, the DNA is TGTGCCAGTAGTATAGGGGGGACTAATGAAAAACTGTTTTTT. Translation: CASSIGGTNEKLFF.

The CDR3 coding sequence is TGTGCCAGCGTTCAAGGAGATACGCAGTATTTT. Translated, it gives CASVQGDTQYF. The gene calls are TRBV5-4 and TRBJ2-3; D gene uncertain. The CDR3 is 11 residues long. V was clipped by 7 bases and J by 5 bases, with 8 bases between them. CDR1 is SGHNT, CDR2 YYREEE, per germline (reference sequence).

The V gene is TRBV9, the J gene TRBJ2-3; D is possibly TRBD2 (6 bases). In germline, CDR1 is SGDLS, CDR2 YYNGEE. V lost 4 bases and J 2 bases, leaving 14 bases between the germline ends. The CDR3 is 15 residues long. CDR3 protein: CASSPLAGNTDTQYF. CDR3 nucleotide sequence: TGTGCCAGCAGCCCCTTGGCGGGGAACACAGATACGCAGTATTTT.

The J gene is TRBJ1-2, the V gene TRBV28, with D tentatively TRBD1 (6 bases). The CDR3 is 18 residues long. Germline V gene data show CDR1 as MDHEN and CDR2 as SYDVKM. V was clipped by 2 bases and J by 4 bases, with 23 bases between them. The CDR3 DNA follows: TGTGCCAGCAGTTTACTGACAACCGTGGGGGGCGGTTTCTATGGCTACACCTTC. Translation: CASSLLTTVGGGFYGYTF.

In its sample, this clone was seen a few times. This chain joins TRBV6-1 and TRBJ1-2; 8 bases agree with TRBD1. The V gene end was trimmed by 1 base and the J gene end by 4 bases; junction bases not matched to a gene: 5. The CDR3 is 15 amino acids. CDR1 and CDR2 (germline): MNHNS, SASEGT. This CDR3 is CASSEGTGGVYGYTF. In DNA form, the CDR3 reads TGTGCCAGCAGTGAAGGCACAGGGGGGGTCTATGGCTACACCTTC.

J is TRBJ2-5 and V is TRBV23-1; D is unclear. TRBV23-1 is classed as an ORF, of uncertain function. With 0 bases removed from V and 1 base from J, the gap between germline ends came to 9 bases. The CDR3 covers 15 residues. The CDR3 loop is CASSQSRRFQETQYF. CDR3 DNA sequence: TGCGCCAGCAGTCAATCGCGGCGTTTCCAAGAGACCCAGTACTTC.

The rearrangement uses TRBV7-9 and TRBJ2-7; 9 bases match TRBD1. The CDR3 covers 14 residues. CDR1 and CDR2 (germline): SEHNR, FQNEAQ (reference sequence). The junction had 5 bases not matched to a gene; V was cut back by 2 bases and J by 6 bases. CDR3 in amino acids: CASSLLGQGGEQYF. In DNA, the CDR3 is TGTGCCAGCAGCTTATTGGGACAGGGAGGCGAGCAGTACTTC. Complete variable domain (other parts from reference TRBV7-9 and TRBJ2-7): DTGVSQNPRHKITKRGQNVTFRCDPISEHNRLYWYRQTLGQGPEFLTYFQNEAQLEKSRLLSDRFSAERPKGSFSTLEIQRTEQGDSAMYLCASSLLGQGGEQYFGPGTRLTVT.

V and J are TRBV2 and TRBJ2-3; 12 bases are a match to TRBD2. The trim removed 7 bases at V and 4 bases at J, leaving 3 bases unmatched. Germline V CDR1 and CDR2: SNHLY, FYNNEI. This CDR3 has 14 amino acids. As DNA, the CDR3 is TGTGCCAGCACCCGACTAGCGGGGGCAGATACGCAGTATTTT. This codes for CASTRLAGADTQYF.

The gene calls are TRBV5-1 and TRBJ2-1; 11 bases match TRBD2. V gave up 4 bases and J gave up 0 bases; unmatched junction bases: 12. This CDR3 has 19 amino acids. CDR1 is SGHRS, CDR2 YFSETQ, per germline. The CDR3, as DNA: TGCGCCAGCAGCCCCGGGCCACTAGCGGGGGTAAGCTCCTACAATGAGCAGTTCTTC. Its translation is CASSPGPLAGVSSYNEQFF. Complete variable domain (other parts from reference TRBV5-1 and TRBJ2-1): KAGVTQTPRYLIKTRGQQVTLSCSPISGHRSVSWYQQTPGQGLQFLFEYFSETQRNKGNFPGRFSGRQFSNSRSEMNVSTLELGDSALYLCASSPGPLAGVSSYNEQFFGPGTRLTVL.

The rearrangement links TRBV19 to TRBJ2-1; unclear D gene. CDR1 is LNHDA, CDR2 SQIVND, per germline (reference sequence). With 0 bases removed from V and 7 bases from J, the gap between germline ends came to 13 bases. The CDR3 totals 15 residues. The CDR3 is CASSIDTLLSNEQFF. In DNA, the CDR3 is TGTGCCAGTAGTATAGACACGTTGTTATCGAATGAGCAGTTCTTC.

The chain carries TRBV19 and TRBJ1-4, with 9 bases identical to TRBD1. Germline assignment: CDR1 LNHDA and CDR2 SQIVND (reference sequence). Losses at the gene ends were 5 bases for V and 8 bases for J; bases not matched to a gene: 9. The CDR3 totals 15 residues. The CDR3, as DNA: TGTGCCAGTAGTTCGGACAGGGGTGCACGGGAAAAACTGTTTTTT. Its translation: CASSSDRGAREKLFF.

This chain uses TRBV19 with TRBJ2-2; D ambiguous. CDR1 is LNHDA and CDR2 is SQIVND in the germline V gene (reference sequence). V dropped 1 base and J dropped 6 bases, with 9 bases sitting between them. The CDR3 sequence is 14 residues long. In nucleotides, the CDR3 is TGTGCCAGTAGTATAGGGGCAGTGCCCGGGGAGCTGTTTTTT. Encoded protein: CASSIGAVPGELFF.

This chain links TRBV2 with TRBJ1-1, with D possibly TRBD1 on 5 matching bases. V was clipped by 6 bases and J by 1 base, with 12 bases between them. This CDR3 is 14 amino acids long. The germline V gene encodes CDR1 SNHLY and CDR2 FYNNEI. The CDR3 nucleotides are TGTGCCAGCAGCGCAACTACAGGGAACACTGAAGCTTTCTTT. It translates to CASSATTGNTEAFF.

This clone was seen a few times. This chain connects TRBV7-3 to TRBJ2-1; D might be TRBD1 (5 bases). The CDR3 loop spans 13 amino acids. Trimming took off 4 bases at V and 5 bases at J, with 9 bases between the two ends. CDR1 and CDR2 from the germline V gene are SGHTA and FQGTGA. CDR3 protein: CASSSDRNNEQFF. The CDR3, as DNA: TGTGCCAGCAGCTCCGACAGAAACAATGAGCAGTTCTTC.

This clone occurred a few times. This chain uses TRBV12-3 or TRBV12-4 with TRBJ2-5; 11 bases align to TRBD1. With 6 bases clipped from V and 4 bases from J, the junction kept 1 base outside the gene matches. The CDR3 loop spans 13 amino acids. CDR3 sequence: CASRDRGLETQYF. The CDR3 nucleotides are TGTGCCAGCAGGGACAGGGGGCTAGAGACCCAGTACTTC.

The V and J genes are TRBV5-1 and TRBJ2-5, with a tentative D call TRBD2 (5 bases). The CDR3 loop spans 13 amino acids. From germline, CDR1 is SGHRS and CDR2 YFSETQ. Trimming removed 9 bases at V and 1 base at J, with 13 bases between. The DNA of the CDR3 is TGCGCCACCGCCCGGGGTTCCCAAGAGACCCAGTACTTC. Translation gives CATARGSQETQYF.

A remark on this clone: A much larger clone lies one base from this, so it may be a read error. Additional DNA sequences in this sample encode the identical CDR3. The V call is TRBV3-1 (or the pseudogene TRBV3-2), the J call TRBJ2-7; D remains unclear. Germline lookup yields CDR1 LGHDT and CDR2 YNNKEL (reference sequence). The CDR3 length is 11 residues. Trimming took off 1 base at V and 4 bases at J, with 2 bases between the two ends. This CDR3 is CASSQGYEQYF. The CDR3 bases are TGTGCCAGCAGCCAAGGTTACGAGCAGTACTTC.

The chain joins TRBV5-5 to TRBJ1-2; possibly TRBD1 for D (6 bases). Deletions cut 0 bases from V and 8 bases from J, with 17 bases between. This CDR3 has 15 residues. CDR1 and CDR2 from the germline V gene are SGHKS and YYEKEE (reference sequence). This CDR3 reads CASSLGPGASEGYTF. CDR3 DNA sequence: TGTGCCAGCAGCTTGGGGCCAGGGGCCTCTGAAGGCTACACCTTC.

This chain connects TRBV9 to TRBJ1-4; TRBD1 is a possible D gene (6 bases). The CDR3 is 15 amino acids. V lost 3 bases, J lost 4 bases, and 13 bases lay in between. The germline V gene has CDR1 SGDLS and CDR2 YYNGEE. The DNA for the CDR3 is TGTGCCAGCAGCGCTTCGACAGGTCTTAATGAAAAACTGTTTTTT. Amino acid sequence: CASSASTGLNEKLFF.

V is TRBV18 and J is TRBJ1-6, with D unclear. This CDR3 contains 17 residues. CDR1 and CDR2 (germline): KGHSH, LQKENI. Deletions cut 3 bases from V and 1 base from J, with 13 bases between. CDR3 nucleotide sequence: TGTGCCAGCTCACCGTGGTCCCTATCTTCCTATAATTCACCCCTCCACTTT. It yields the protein CASSPWSLSSYNSPLHF.

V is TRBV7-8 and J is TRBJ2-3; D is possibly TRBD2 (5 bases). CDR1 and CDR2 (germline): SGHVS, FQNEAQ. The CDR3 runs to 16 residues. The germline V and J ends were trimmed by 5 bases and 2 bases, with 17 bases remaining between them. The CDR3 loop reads CASSPRTGGHTDTQYF. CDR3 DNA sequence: TGTGCCAGCAGCCCTAGGACTGGCGGCCACACAGATACGCAGTATTTT.

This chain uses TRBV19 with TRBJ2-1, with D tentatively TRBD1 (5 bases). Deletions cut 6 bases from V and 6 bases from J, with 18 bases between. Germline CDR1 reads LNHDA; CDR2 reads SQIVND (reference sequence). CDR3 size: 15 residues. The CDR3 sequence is CASSGPGPTGNEQFF. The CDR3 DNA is TGTGCCAGTAGCGGCCCAGGGCCTACGGGCAATGAGCAGTTCTTC.

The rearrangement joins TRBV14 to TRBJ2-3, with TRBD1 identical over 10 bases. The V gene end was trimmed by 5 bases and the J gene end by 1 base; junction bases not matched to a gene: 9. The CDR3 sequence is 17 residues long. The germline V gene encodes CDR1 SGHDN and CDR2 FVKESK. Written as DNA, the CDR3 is TGTGCCAGCAGCTTACTCAGGACAGGGGGAGGCACAGATACGCAGTATTTT. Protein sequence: CASSLLRTGGGTDTQYF.

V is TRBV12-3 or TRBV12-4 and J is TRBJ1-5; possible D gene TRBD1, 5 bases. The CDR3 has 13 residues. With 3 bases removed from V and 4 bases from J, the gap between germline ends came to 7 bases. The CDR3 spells CASSFSGNQPQHF. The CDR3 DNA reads TGTGCCAGCAGTTTCTCAGGGAATCAGCCCCAGCATTTT.

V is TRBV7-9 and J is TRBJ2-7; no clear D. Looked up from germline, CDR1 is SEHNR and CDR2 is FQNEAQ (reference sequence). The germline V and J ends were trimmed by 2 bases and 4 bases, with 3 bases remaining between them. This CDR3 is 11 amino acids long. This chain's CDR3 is CASSLLYEQYF. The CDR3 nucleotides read TGTGCCAGCAGCTTACTGTACGAGCAGTACTTC. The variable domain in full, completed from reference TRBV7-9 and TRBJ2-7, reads DTGVSQNPRHKITKRGQNVTFRCDPISEHNRLYWYRQTLGQGPEFLTYFQNEAQLEKSRLLSDRFSAERPKGSFSTLEIQRTEQGDSAMYLCASSLLYEQYFGPGTRLTVT.

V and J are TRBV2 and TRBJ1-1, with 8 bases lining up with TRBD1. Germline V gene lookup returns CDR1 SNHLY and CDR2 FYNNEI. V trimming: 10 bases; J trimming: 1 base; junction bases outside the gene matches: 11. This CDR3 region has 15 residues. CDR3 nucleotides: TGTGCCACCCGACTAGAGGGACAGGAGAACACTGAAGCTTTCTTT. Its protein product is CATRLEGQENTEAFF.

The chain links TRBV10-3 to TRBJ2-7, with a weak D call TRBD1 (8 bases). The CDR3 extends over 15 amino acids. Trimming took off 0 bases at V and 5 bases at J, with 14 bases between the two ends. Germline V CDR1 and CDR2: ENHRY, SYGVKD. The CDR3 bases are TGTGCCATCAGTGAGTCTTACAGGGGGGGCAACGAGCAGTACTTC. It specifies CAISESYRGGNEQYF.

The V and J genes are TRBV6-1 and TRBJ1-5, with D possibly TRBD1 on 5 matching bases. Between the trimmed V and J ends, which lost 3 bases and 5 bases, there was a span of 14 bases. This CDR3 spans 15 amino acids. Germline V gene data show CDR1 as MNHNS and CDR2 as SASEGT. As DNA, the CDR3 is TGTGCCAGCAGTGAGCGGGGCCAAGGCTATCAGCCCCAGCATTTT. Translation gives CASSERGQGYQPQHF.

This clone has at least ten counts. CDR3 sequence reads: CASSYSKGGGKAEAFF. The CDR3 bases are TGTGCCAGCAGTTACTCGAAAGGGGGCGGTAAGGCTGAAGCTTTCTTT. This chain connects TRBV6-5 to TRBJ1-1; TRBD1 matches 7 bases. The CDR3 has 16 residues. The germline gives CDR1 MNHEY, CDR2 SVGAGI. V dropped 0 bases and J dropped 6; count of bases not matched to a gene: 10.